Included here is one TCR beta chain sequence, with context. The antigen is not known. The CDR3 spans 16 residues. From germline, CDR1 is MNHEY and CDR2 SMNVEV (reference sequence). V lost 4 bases to trimming and J lost 4 bases, with 19 bases between them. The sample belongs to a study of shared clonotypes between healthy human individuals. Study in general: Used for every donor were three CD4 naive, three CD4 memory, two CD8 naive and one CD8 memory plate. General study points: Generally, naive subsets (rather than memory subsets) showed larger estimated richness. Sharing across several donors was seen in around 5.1% of naive CD4 clonotypes.

Repertoires were generated with immunoSEQ multiplex PCR, while TCRdb's copy carries only in-frame clones and drops some. The table lists about 800,000 clones, approximately 96% of them singletons. Selected positively for CCR7 and CD45RO-negative, naive CD8 cells excluded terminally differentiated effector memory CD45RA+ cells. This chain links TRBV27 with TRBJ2-5; D is possibly TRBD2 (6 bases). The sequenced sample consisted of naive CD8+ T cells sorted from blood. This sequence originates from a young man in good health. The CDR3 coding sequence is TGTGCCAGCAGTTCCCGTCGGGGAGGAGCCCCAGAGACCCAGTACTTC. It specifies CASSSRRGGAPETQYF.